This TCR beta chain was captured by sequencing in a study of metastatic and nonmetastatic thyroid tumors. Study as a whole: Malignant and benign thyroid patients had repertoires compared in peripheral blood and tumor or nodule tissue.

V dropped 2 bases and J dropped 4; count of bases not matched to a gene: 3. Germline CDR1 and CDR2: SNHLY and FYNNEI. This CDR3 has 15 amino acids. As originally analysed: CDR3 was compared across clinicopathological groups, and the resulting differences were used to build a distant-metastasis classifier for papillary thyroid cancer. TCRdb re-processed the PCR reads through MiXCR. The V and J calls come from TCRdb's annotation, not from the publication. The table lists approximately 38,000 clones, 33% of them singletons. Every patient underwent thyroid surgery untreated. Study-level results: A significant increase in TCR beta diversity was reportedly seen in malignant thyroid tumors relative to benign nodules, in blood and tumor.

A word on this clone: The antigen is undetermined.

The TCR comes from a female donor with papillary thyroid cancer or a benign thyroid nodule (not recorded which). Some clones in this sample may be carry-over from other donors' samples. The chain links TRBV2 to TRBJ2-2, with TRBD2 matching 8 bases. The material sequenced was tumor tissue. CDR3 bases: TGTGCCAGCAGTGAACAGACTAGCGCCACCGGGGAGCTGTTTTTT. Translation: CASSEQTSATGELFF. Full variable domain (missing parts from reference TRBV2 and TRBJ2-2): EPEVTQTPSHQVTQMGQEVILRCVPISNHLYFYWYRQILGQKVEFLVSFYNNEISEKSEIFDDQFSVERPDGSNFTLKIRSTKLEDSAMYFCASSEQTSATGELFFGEGSRLTVL.